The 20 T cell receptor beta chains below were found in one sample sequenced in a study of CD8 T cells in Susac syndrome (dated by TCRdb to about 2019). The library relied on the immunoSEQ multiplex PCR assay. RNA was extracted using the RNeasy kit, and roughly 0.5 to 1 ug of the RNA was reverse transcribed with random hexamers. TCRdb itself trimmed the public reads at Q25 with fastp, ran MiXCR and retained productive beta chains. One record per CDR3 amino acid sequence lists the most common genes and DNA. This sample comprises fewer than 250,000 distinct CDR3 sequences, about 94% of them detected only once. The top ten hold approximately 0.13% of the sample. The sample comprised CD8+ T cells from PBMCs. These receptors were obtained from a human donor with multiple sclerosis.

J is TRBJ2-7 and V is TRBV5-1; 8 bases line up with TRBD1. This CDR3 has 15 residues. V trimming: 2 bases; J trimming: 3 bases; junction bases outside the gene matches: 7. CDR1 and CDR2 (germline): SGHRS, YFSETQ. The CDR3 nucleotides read TGCGCCAGCAGCTTAATTGAACAGGGGGGCTACGAGCAGTACTTC. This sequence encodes CASSLIEQGGYEQYF.

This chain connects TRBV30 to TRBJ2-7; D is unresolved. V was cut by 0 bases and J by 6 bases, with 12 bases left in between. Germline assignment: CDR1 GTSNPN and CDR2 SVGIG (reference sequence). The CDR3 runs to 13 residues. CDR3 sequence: CAWSVALRGEQYF. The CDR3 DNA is TGTGCCTGGAGTGTAGCCCTCCGTGGCGAGCAGTACTTC.

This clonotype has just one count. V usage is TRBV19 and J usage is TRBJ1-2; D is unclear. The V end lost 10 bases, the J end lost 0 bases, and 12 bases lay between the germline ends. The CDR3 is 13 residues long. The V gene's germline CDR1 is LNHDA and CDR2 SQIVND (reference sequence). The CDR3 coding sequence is TGTGCCACCTCTAGGTCGGCTAACTATGGCTACACCTTC. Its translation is CATSRSANYGYTF.

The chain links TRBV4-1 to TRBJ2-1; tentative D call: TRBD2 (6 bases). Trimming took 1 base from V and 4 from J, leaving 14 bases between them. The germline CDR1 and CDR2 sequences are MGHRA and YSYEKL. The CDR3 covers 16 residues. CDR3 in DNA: TGCGCCAGCAGCCAAGGGAGGGTTACCACTTACAATGAGCAGTTCTTC. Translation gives CASSQGRVTTYNEQFF.

The CDR3 sequence is CASTLDGNTEAFF. The CDR3 nucleotides are TGTGCCAGCACTCTCGACGGGAACACTGAAGCTTTCTTT. This chain joins TRBV6-5 and TRBJ1-1; no clear D. Germline V CDR1 and CDR2: MNHEY, SVGAGI. Deletions cut 7 bases from V and 1 base from J, with 10 bases between. This CDR3 is built from 13 residues.

Here the CDR3 reads CASSEATGYGETQYF. The DNA for the CDR3 is TGTGCCAGCAGTGAAGCCACAGGGTATGGGGAGACCCAGTACTTC. This chain connects TRBV6-1 to TRBJ2-5; a possible D gene is TRBD1 (6 bases). Trimming took off 0 bases at V and 5 bases at J, with 13 bases between the two ends. Germline CDR1 reads MNHNS; CDR2 reads SASEGT. This CDR3 is 15 amino acids long.

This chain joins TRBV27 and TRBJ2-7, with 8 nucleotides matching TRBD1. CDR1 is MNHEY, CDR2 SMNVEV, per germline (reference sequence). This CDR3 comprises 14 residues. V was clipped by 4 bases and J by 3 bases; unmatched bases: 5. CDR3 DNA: TGTGCCAGCAGTTGGCAGGGGGCTGGCTACGAGCAGTACTTC. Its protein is CASSWQGAGYEQYF.

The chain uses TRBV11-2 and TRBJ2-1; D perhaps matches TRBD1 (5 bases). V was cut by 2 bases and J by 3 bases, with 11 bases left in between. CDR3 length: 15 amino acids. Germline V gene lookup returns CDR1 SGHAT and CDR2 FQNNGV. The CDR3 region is CASSLTGHNYNEQFF. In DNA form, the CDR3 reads TGTGCCAGCAGCTTAACAGGACACAACTACAATGAGCAGTTCTTC.

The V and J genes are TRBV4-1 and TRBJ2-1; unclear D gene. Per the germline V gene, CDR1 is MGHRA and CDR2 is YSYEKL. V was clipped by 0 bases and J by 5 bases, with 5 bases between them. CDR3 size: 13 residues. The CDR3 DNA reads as TGCGCCAGCAGCCAAGAATCAGACAATGAGCAGTTCTTC. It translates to CASSQESDNEQFF.

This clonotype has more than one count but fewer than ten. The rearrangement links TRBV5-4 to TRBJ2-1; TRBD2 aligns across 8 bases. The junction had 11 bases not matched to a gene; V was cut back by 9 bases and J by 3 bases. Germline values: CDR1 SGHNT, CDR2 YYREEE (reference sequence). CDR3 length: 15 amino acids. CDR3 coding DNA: TGTGCCAACCATCCAGCGGGAGCCATCTACAATGAGCAGTTCTTC. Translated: CANHPAGAIYNEQFF.

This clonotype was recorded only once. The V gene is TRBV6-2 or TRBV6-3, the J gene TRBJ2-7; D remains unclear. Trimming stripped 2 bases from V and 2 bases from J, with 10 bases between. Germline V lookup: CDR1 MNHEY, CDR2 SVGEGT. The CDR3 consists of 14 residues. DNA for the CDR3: TGTGCCAGCAGTTACCTTACAGTCACCTACGAGCAGTACTTC. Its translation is CASSYLTVTYEQYF.

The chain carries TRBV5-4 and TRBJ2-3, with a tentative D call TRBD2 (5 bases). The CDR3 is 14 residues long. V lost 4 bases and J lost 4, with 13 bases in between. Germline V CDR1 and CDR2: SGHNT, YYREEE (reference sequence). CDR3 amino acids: CASSTGLLPDTQYF. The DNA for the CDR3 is TGTGCCAGCAGCACCGGACTCTTACCAGATACGCAGTATTTT.

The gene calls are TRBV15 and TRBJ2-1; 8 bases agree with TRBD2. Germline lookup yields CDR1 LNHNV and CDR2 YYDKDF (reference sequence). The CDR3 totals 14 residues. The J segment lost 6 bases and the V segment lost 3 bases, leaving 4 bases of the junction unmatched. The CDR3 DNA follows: TGTGCCACCAGCAGCCCGGGGGGGGGCAATGAGCAGTTCTTC. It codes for CATSSPGGGNEQFF.

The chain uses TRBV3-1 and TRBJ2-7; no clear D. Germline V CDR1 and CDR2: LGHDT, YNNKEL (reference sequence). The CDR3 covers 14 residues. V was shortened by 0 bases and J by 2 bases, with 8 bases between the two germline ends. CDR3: CASSQDHLPYEQYF. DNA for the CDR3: TGTGCCAGCAGCCAAGATCACCTGCCCTACGAGCAGTACTTC.

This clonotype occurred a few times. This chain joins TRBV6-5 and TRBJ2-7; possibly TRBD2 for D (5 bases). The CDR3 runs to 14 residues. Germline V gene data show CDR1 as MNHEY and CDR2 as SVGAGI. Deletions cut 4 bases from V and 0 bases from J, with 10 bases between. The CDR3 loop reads CASSSLGSSYEQYF. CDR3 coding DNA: TGTGCCAGCAGTTCCCTGGGGAGCTCCTACGAGCAGTACTTC.

The CDR3 region has the DNA TGTGCCAGCAGCCCACGAGCAACACTCCCAACTAATGAAAAACTGTTTTTT. As protein: CASSPRATLPTNEKLFF. The V gene is TRBV7-6, the J gene TRBJ1-4; D is ambiguous. The CDR3 totals 17 residues. Trimming shortened V by 5 bases and J by 0 bases, and 16 bases separated the two germline ends. Germline CDR1 and CDR2: SGHVS and FNYEAQ. Based on the CDR3 plus reference TRBV7-6 and TRBJ1-4, the full variable domain is GAGVSQSPRYKVTKRGQDVALRCDPISGHVSLYWYRQALGQGPEFLTYFNYEAQQDKSGLPNDRFSAERPEGSISTLTIQRTEQRDSAMYRCASSPRATLPTNEKLFFGSGTQLSVL.

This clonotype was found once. CDR3 sequence (DNA): TGTGCCTGGAGTACCCCGACAGGCTACTATGGCTACACCTTC. Protein sequence: CAWSTPTGYYGYTF. V is TRBV30 and J is TRBJ1-2, with D perhaps matching TRBD1 (6 bases). Germline V lookup: CDR1 GTSNPN, CDR2 SVGIG (reference sequence). V was pared by 2 bases and J by 3 bases, with 13 bases between. This CDR3 is built from 14 residues.

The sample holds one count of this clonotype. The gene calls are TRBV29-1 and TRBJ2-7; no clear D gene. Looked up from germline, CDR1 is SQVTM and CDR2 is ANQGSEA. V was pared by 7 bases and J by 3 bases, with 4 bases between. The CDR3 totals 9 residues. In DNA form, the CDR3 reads TGCAGCGGGAACTACGAGCAGTACTTC. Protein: CSGNYEQYF.

As DNA, the CDR3 is TGTGCCAGCAGCGCACAACCGGGACAGGGCTTTTCAACTAATGAAAAACTGTTTTTT. Protein sequence: CASSAQPGQGFSTNEKLFF. The J gene is TRBJ1-4, the V gene TRBV7-8, with 9 positions matching TRBD1. Trimming at V came to 5 bases and at J to 0 bases, leaving 13 bases not matched to a gene. CDR1 and CDR2 from the germline V gene are SGHVS and FQNEAQ. The CDR3 runs to 19 residues.

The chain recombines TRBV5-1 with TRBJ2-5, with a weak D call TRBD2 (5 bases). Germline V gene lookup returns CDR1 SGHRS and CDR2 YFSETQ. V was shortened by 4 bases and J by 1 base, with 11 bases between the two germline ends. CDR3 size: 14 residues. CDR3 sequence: CASSPRLPQETQYF. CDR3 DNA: TGCGCCAGCAGCCCACGACTACCCCAAGAGACCCAGTACTTC. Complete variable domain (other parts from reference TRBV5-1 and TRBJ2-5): KAGVTQTPRYLIKTRGQQVTLSCSPISGHRSVSWYQQTPGQGLQFLFEYFSETQRNKGNFPGRFSGRQFSNSRSEMNVSTLELGDSALYLCASSPRLPQETQYFGPGTRLLVL.